The 3 T cell receptor beta chains in this list originate from one sample, sequenced in a study of CD8+ T cells in alopecia areata. Extraction and reverse transcription of RNA yielded cDNA as the sequencing template. Method: immunoSEQ multiplex PCR; TCRdb's copy keeps in-frame clones and lacks some. The sample has over 110,000 clones, about 51% seen once. The specimen comprised CD4+ T cells sorted from blood, sampled at week 0. Source of these receptors: a human donor with alopecia areata.

The table lists this clone with a few counts. Other DNA sequences in the sample encode the same CDR3. The chain employs TRBV29-1 and TRBJ1-5; weak D call: TRBD1 (5 bases). The CDR3 consists of 12 residues. The germline gives CDR1 SQVTM, CDR2 ANQGSEA. Trimming removed 6 bases at V and 0 bases at J, with 6 bases between. This CDR3 is CSVGVSNQPQHF. The CDR3 coding sequence is TGCAGCGTGGGGGTTAGCAATCAGCCCCAGCATTTT.

The rearrangement links TRBV6-1 to TRBJ2-3, with TRBD2 identical over 11 bases. CDR3 length: 15 residues. The trim removed 6 bases at V and 4 bases at J, leaving 6 bases unmatched. CDR1 MNHNS and CDR2 SASEGT come from the germline V gene. CDR3 region: CASSQTSGSADTQYF. The CDR3 nucleotides read TGTGCCAGCAGCCAAACTAGCGGGAGCGCAGATACGCAGTATTTT.

This clone has a handful of counts. The chain is built from TRBV6-6 and TRBJ1-2; D is ambiguous. V dropped 4 bases and J dropped 2 bases, with 11 bases sitting between them. The CDR3 has 14 residues. Germline-derived CDR1 and CDR2 are MNHNY and SVGAGI (reference sequence). CDR3 loop: CASSSLAVNYGYTF. The CDR3 bases are TGTGCCAGCAGTTCCTTGGCCGTAAACTATGGCTACACCTTC.